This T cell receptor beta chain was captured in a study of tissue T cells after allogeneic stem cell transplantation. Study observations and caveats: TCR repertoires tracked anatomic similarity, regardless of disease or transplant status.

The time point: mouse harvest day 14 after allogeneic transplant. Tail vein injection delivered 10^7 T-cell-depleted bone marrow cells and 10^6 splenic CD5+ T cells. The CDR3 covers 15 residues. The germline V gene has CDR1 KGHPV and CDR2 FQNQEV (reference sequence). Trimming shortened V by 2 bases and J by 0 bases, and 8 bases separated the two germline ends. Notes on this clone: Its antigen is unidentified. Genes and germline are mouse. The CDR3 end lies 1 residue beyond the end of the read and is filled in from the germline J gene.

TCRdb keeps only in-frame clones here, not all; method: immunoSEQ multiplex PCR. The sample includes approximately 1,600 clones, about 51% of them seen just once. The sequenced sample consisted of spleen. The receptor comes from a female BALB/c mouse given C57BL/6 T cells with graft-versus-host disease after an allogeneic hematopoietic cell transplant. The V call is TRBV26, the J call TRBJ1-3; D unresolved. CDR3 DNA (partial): TGTGCCAGCAGTCTGCGAATCTATTCTGGAAATACGCTCTAT. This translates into CASSLRIYSGNTLY. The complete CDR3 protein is CASSLRIYSGNTLYF.